This T cell receptor (beta chain) is from a study of CD8 T cells in Susac syndrome. After extraction with the RNeasy kit, about 0.45 to 1 ug of the RNA was reverse transcribed using random hexamers. Amplification of the TCR beta CDR3 was carried out by immunoSEQ multiplex PCR, which spanned a total of 54 Vbeta and 13 Jbeta segments. TCRdb reanalysed the immunoSEQ multiplex PCR reads using MiXCR and keeps one entry per CDR3 protein. The sample has about 85,000 distinct CDR3 sequences, about 93% seen once. The controls were healthy donors who were matched for age and sex. The CDR3 loop spans 15 amino acids. In germline, CDR1 is DFQATT, CDR2 SNEGSKA (reference sequence). V lost 6 bases to trimming and J lost 6 bases; unmatched junction nucleotides: 12.

The sequencing sample was made of CD8+ T cells from PBMCs. The rearrangement links TRBV20-1 to TRBJ2-1; 9 nucleotides align to TRBD1. The source is a human donor in good health. The CDR3 coding sequence is TGCAGTGCCCCTCCCGGGACAGGGAAAGGCAATGAGCAGTTCTTC. The encoded protein is CSAPPGTGKGNEQFF.